This entry concerns a single T cell receptor (beta chain). The antigen remains unidentified. This CDR3 is built from 13 residues. Germline assignment: CDR1 SGHKS and CDR2 YYEKEE (reference sequence). V lost 5 bases to trimming and J lost 7 bases, with 16 bases between them. This PCR relied on a set of 60 Vbeta primers and 13 Jbeta primers. Clones were read by immunoSEQ multiplex PCR, and TCRdb kept only the in-frame ones, dropping some. The data show about 93,000 clones, around 84% seen once. These data belong to a study of cytomegalovirus exposure and HLA in healthy donors. Overall study findings and caveats: In a later analysis, a genetic analysis reported fewer productive-TCR N-insertions in an Asian-associated ancestry cluster than the cohort average.

The clonotype was recovered from a woman between 40 and 55 years old in good health and CMV-seronegative. Specimen: PBMCs. V gene TRBV5-5 combines with J gene TRBJ2-7; TRBD2 might be the D (6 bases). The CDR3 DNA reads as TGTGCCAGCAGTAGGGCCGCGGAGGGGGAGCAGTACTTC. It translates to CASSRAAEGEQYF.